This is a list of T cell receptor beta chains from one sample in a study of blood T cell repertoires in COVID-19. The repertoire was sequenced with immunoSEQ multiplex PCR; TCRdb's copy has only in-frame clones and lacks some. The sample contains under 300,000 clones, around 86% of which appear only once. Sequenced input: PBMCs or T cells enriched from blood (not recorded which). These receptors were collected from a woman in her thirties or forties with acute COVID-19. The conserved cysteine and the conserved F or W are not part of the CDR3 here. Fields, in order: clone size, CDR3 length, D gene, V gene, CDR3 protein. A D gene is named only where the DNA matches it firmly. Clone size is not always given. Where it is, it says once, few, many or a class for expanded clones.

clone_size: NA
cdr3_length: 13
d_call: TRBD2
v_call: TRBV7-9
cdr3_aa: ASSLSGLDANEQF

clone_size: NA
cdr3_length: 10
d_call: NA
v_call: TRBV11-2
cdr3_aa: ASSPGGYEQY

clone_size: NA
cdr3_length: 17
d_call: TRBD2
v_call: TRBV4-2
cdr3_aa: ASSQDLSSGLGTYNEQF

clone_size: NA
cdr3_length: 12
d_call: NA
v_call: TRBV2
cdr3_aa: ASSESGYRQPQH

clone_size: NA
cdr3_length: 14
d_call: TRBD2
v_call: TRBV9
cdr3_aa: ASSVGRSGRAHEQF

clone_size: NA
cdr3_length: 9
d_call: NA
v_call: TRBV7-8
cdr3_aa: ASSSDRLAF

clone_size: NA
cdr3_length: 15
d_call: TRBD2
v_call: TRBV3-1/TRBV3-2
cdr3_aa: ASSPKGGTSGSSEQY

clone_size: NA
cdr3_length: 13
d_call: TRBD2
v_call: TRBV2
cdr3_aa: ASSSQGAGGLVAF

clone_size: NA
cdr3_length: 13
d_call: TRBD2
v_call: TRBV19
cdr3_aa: ASSIVAGAGDTQY

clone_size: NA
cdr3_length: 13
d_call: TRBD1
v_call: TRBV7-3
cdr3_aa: ASSSQGGKTGELF

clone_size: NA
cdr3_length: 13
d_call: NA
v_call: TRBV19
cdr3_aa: ASSMVGGMNTEAF

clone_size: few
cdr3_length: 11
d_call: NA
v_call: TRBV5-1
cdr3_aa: ASSLRLKETQY

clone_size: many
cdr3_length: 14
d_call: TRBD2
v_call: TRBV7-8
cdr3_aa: ASSLALAGAGETQY

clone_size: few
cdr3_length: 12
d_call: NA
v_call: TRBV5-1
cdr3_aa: ASSLGRPRAEAF

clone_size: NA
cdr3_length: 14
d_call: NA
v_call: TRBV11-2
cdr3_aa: ASSLGFSGSYNEQF

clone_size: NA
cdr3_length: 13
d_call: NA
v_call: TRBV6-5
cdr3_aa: ASRGAGAMNTEAF

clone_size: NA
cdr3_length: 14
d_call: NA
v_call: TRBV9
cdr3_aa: ASSDSRGIAGNTIY

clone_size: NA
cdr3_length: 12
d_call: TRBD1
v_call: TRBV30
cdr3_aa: AWSVGQGPYEQY

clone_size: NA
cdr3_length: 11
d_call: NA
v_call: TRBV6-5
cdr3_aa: ASSGSDFGEQY

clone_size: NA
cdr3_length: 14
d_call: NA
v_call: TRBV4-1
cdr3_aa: ASSQPGGGGNSPLH

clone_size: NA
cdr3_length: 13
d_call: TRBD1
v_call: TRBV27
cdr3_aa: ASSVKGGQTYEQY

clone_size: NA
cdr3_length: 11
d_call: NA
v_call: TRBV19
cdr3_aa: ASSMAGGEALH

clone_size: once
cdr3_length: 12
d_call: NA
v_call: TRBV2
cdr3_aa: ASSEETFNEKLF

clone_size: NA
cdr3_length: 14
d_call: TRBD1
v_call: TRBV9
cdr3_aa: ASSGGQGWLNTEAF

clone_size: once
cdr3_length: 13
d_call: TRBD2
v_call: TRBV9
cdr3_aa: ASSVNPGLGYEQY

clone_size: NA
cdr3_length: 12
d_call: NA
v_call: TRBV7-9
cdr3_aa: ASSLGLGGYEQF

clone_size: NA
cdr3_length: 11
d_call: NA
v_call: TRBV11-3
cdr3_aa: ASSLLGVYEQY

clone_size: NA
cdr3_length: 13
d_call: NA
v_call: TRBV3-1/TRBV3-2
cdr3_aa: ASSTRGGVGNTIY

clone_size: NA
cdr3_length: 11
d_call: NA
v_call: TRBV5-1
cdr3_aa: ASSIKGVVGYT

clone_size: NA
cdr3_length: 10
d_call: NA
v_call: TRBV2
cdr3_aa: ASSPAGYGYT

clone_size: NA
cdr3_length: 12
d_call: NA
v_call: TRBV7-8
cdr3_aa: ASMQGRISDGYT

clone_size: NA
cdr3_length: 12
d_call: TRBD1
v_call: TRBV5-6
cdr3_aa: ASSLQTGDTEAF

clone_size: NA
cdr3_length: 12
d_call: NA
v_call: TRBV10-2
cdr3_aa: ASSTGGPSYEQY

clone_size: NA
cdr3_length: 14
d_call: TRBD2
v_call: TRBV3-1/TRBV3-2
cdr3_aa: ASSQGRTSGTETQY

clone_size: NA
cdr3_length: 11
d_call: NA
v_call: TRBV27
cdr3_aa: ASSGIYTDTQY

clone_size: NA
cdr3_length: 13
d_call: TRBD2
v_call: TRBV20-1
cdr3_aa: SASPTSGREDEQY

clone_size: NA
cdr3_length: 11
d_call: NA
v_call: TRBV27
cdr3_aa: ASSLTGNQPQH

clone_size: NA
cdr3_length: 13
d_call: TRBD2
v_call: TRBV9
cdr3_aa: ASSPRLAGAYEQY

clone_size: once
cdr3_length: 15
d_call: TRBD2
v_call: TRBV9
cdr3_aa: ASSVDPSGRGDNEQF

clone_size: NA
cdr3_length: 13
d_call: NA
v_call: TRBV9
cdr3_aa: ASSPRGSAIYEQY

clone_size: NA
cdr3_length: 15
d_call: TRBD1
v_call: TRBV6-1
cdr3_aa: ASSARGTGDLTDTQY

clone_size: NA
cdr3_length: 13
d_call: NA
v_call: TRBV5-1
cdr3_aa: ASSPGGTADPEAF

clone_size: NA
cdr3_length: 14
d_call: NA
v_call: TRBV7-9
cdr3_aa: ASSQVQALTSYEQY